Listed here are 19 T cell receptor beta chains from one sample, sequenced in a study of vaccination effects on CD4 cells after COVID-19. Antigens of these TCRs are unknown. TCRdb's copy holds only in-frame clones and misses some; the assay was immunoSEQ multiplex PCR. Among tens of thousands of clones listed, approximately 82% were seen once. Cells that had been cultured for roughly ten days were the source of isolated CD4+ T cells. A PCR test confirmed that the person had SARS-CoV-2 infection between March and December 2020. It was two doses of either the BNT162b2 or mRNA-1273 vaccine that participants received. The sample in question was CD4+ T cells from PBMCs cultured without peptide, obtained after COVID-19 vaccination. The receptors stem from a human donor who had a prior SARS-CoV-2 infection.

The V call is TRBV27, the J call TRBJ1-1, with D possibly TRBD1 on 5 matching bases. Trimming removed 2 bases from V and 5 bases from J, with 12 bases in between. The germline V gene encodes CDR1 MNHEY and CDR2 SMNVEV (reference sequence). This CDR3 is 14 amino acids long. The CDR3 region is CASSLGGGETEAFF. The DNA of the CDR3 is TGTGCCAGCAGTTTAGGGGGAGGAGAAACTGAAGCTTTCTTT.

This chain uses TRBV5-1 with TRBJ2-3; D is perhaps TRBD1 or TRBD2 (6 bases each). CDR1 and CDR2 from the germline V gene are SGHRS and YFSETQ. V gave up 7 bases and J gave up 5 bases, with 14 bases separating them. CDR3 length: 13 residues. For the CDR3, the DNA is TGCGCCAGCGCCCTGGGGGGCCGAGATACGCAGTATTTT. Its protein is CASALGGRDTQYF. Filled out from reference TRBV5-1 and TRBJ2-3, the complete variable domain reads KAGVTQTPRYLIKTRGQQVTLSCSPISGHRSVSWYQQTPGQGLQFLFEYFSETQRNKGNFPGRFSGRQFSNSRSEMNVSTLELGDSALYLCASALGGRDTQYFGPGTRLTVL.

This rearrangement joins TRBV7-8 to TRBJ2-1, with unresolved D. Deletions cut 4 bases from V and 9 bases from J, with 16 bases between. The CDR3 extends over 14 amino acids. The germline V gene encodes CDR1 SGHVS and CDR2 FQNEAQ. The CDR3 protein is CASSSTSLSGEQFF. The CDR3 region has the DNA TGTGCCAGCAGCTCGACTTCCCTCTCGGGTGAGCAGTTCTTC.

V and J are TRBV2 and TRBJ1-5; 7 bases are a match to TRBD1. The CDR3 runs to 17 residues. V was pared by 7 bases and J by 2 bases, with 14 bases of the junction left unmatched. Germline V gene sequence: CDR1 SNHLY, CDR2 FYNNEI. CDR3: CASTQRTGGNGNQPQHF. CDR3 sequence (DNA): TGTGCCAGCACCCAAAGGACAGGAGGTAACGGCAATCAGCCCCAGCATTTT. Drawing the rest from reference TRBV2 and TRBJ1-5, the complete variable domain is EPEVTQTPSHQVTQMGQEVILRCVPISNHLYFYWYRQILGQKVEFLVSFYNNEISEKSEIFDDQFSVERPDGSNFTLKIRSTKLEDSAMYFCASTQRTGGNGNQPQHFGDGTRLSIL.

V is TRBV20-1 and J is TRBJ2-3, with D perhaps TRBD1 or TRBD2 (5 bases each). The CDR3 runs 12 residues. Germline CDR1 and CDR2: DFQATT and SNEGSKA (reference sequence). The V and J ends lost 3 bases and 4 bases respectively, with 8 bases between them. The CDR3 is CSASLGADTQYF. CDR3 bases: TGCAGTGCTAGTTTGGGGGCAGATACGCAGTATTTT.

V usage is TRBV18 and J usage is TRBJ2-3; possible D gene TRBD2, 5 bases. Trimming removed 5 bases at V and 2 bases at J, with 11 bases between. Germline CDR1 KGHSH, CDR2 LQKENI. CDR3 length: 14 residues. CDR3 in amino acids: CASSMAGTTDTQYF. For the CDR3, the DNA is TGTGCCAGCTCAATGGCGGGCACCACAGATACGCAGTATTTT.

The chain employs TRBV14 and TRBJ2-3; 11 bases align to TRBD2. Germline V gene sequence: CDR1 SGHDN, CDR2 FVKESK. After removal of 4 bases from V and 2 bases from J, the junction contained 2 bases not matched to a gene. The CDR3 spans 15 residues. The CDR3 here is CASSRLAGHTDTQYF. In DNA, the CDR3 is TGTGCCAGCAGCCGACTAGCGGGGCACACAGATACGCAGTATTTT.

V gene TRBV7-2 combines with J gene TRBJ1-1, with unresolved D. The CDR3 totals 14 residues. The V end lost 1 base, the J end lost 7 bases, and 13 bases lay between the germline ends. Germline V gene lookup returns CDR1 SGHTA and CDR2 FQGNSA. CDR3 sequence (DNA): TGTGCCAGCAGCTTAGATGTGGGGATTGGTGAAGCTTTCTTT. It yields the protein CASSLDVGIGEAFF.

This clone occurred a few times. V usage is TRBV5-4 and J usage is TRBJ2-3; D is uncertain. V lost 0 bases to trimming and J lost 1 base, with 6 bases between them. Germline values: CDR1 SGHNT, CDR2 YYREEE (reference sequence). This CDR3 region has 14 residues. The CDR3 DNA reads as TGTGCCAGCAGCTTGGACTACGGCACAGATACGCAGTATTTT. Translating it yields CASSLDYGTDTQYF.

This clone has just one count. The V call is TRBV19, the J call TRBJ2-1; 14 bases are a match to TRBD2. The CDR3 loop spans 15 amino acids. The germline V gene encodes CDR1 LNHDA and CDR2 SQIVND (reference sequence). The trim removed 6 bases at V and 9 bases at J, leaving 7 bases unmatched. The CDR3 spells CASSVGLAGAGEQFF. The DNA for the CDR3 is TGTGCCAGTAGCGTGGGACTAGCGGGAGCCGGTGAGCAGTTCTTC.

The V gene is TRBV5-1, the J gene TRBJ2-1; a weak D match, TRBD1 (6 bases). Germline lookup yields CDR1 SGHRS and CDR2 YFSETQ. This CDR3 contains 15 residues. V was cut by 3 bases and J by 0 bases, with 10 bases left in between. This chain's CDR3 is CASSSQGSSYNEQFF. The CDR3 nucleotides are TGCGCCAGCAGCTCACAGGGTAGCTCCTACAATGAGCAGTTCTTC.

This clone has more than one count but fewer than ten. The chain links TRBV10-3 to TRBJ2-1; 9 bases map to TRBD1. The J segment lost 4 bases and the V segment lost 5 bases, leaving 6 bases of the junction unmatched. Per germline, CDR1 ENHRY and CDR2 SYGVKD. The CDR3 runs 15 residues. CDR3 amino acids: CAISSDRGKYNEQFF. Here the CDR3 DNA reads TGTGCCATCAGTTCGGACAGGGGTAAGTACAATGAGCAGTTCTTC.

This clone was observed a single time. The V call is TRBV30, the J call TRBJ1-6; the D gene is possibly TRBD1 (5 bases). In germline, CDR1 is GTSNPN, CDR2 SVGIG (reference sequence). Trimming cost V 0 bases and J 6 bases, with 9 bases left between them. The CDR3 contains 14 residues. The CDR3 spells CAWSVRGGNSPLHF. CDR3 nucleotides: TGTGCCTGGAGTGTACGGGGGGGTAATTCACCCCTCCACTTT.

The J gene is TRBJ1-2, the V gene TRBV30, with D possibly TRBD1 on 5 matching bases. The CDR3 sequence is 11 residues long. V lost 5 bases and J lost 10, with 14 bases in between. Germline CDR1 reads GTSNPN; CDR2 reads SVGIG (reference sequence). CDR3 DNA: TGTGCCTGGGCCCGGGACGGGGACTACACCTTC. This encodes CAWARDGDYTF.

The gene calls are TRBV5-4 and TRBJ2-5; 16 bases fit TRBD2. This CDR3 region has 18 residues. Unmatched junction bases numbered 9, after V lost 3 bases and J lost 4 bases. Germline lookup yields CDR1 SGHNT and CDR2 YYREEE (reference sequence). The CDR3 coding sequence is TGTGCCAGCAGCTCGGGACTAGCGGGAGGGGGGTTTGGAGAGACCCAGTACTTC. It specifies CASSSGLAGGGFGETQYF.

The gene calls are TRBV7-2 and TRBJ2-5; 14 bases agree with TRBD2. The ends lost 5 bases at V and 4 bases at J; junction bases unmatched: 6. This CDR3 has 16 amino acids. The germline gives CDR1 SGHTA, CDR2 FQGNSA. This chain's CDR3 is CASSPPGTSGRETQYF. Here the CDR3 DNA reads TGTGCCAGCAGCCCCCCCGGGACTAGCGGGAGAGAGACCCAGTACTTC.

The rearrangement uses TRBV6-2 or TRBV6-3 and TRBJ2-1, with 10 bases that match TRBD2. In germline, CDR1 is MNHEY, CDR2 SVGEGT. After removal of 6 bases from V and 5 bases from J, the junction contained 7 bases not matched to a gene. CDR3 length: 15 residues. DNA of the CDR3: TGTGCCAGCAGCTGGACTAGCGGAGCTAACAATGAGCAGTTCTTC. It translates to CASSWTSGANNEQFF.

The rearrangement joins TRBV29-1 to TRBJ2-3, with 8 bases fitting TRBD2. Germline CDR1 SQVTM, CDR2 ANQGSEA. This CDR3 has 15 amino acids. V dropped 3 bases and J dropped 2; count of bases not matched to a gene: 7. CDR3 DNA sequence: TGCAGCGTTGATGGGGGAGCGGGAGACACAGATACGCAGTATTTT. It is translated as CSVDGGAGDTDTQYF.

The chain is built from TRBV24-1 and TRBJ1-1, with 10 bases identical to TRBD1. V dropped 4 bases and J dropped 3; count of bases not matched to a gene: 7. The CDR3 sequence is 16 residues long. Germline V gives CDR1 KGHDR, CDR2 SFDVKD. CDR3 in DNA: TGTGCCACCAGTGACGGATCGGACAGGGGGGACACTGAAGCTTTCTTT. Its protein product is CATSDGSDRGDTEAFF.